The 30 T cell receptor beta chains below were found in one sample sequenced in a study of blood T cell repertoires in COVID-19. Here immunoSEQ multiplex PCR was the method, and the copy in TCRdb shows in-frame clones only, minus some. Of 150,000 to 200,000 clones in the sample, approximately 80% were seen once. The specimen sequenced was PBMCs or T cells enriched from blood (not recorded which). The receptors shown here come from a woman aged 55-75 years who had recovered from COVID-19.

The CDR3 DNA sequence: TGCACCAGCAGCCAAGCCCCGGACAGGGTAGGCGAAAAACTGTTTTTT. Its translation is CTSSQAPDRVGEKLFF. This sequence joins TRBV1 and TRBJ1-4; the table assigns TRBD1, which was not confirmed against the DNA. TRBV1 is shown as a pseudogene. This CDR3 has 16 residues.

The chain links TRBV2 to TRBJ2-2; maybe TRBD2 (5 bases). Trimming pared 7 bases from V and 7 bases from J, leaving 13 bases between. Germline V lookup: CDR1 SNHLY, CDR2 FYNNEI. The CDR3 covers 13 residues. The CDR3 here is CASIVGEIGELFF. The CDR3 DNA is TGTGCCAGCATCGTTGGGGAGATCGGGGAGCTGTTTTTT.

The chain recombines TRBV5-1 with TRBJ1-1, with 8 bases fitting TRBD1. V was clipped by 4 bases and J by 0 bases; unmatched bases: 8. This CDR3 has 16 amino acids. Germline assignment: CDR1 SGHRS and CDR2 YFSETQ. This CDR3 is CASSADRGVMNTEAFF. Written as DNA, the CDR3 is TGCGCCAGCAGCGCAGACAGGGGCGTTATGAACACTGAAGCTTTCTTT. The full variable domain, completed using reference TRBV5-1 and TRBJ1-1, is KAGVTQTPRYLIKTRGQQVTLSCSPISGHRSVSWYQQTPGQGLQFLFEYFSETQRNKGNFPGRFSGRQFSNSRSEMNVSTLELGDSALYLCASSADRGVMNTEAFFGQGTRLTVV.

The rearrangement uses TRBV5-4 and TRBJ2-1; 11 bases fit TRBD2. This CDR3 has 16 residues. Germline V gene lookup returns CDR1 SGHNT and CDR2 YYREEE (reference sequence). Unmatched junction bases numbered 3, after V lost 0 bases and J lost 4 bases. The DNA of the CDR3 is TGTGCCAGCAGCTTGGGTAGCGGGGGGGATTACAATGAGCAGTTCTTC. It specifies CASSLGSGGDYNEQFF.

This chain joins TRBV20-1 and TRBJ2-7; 8 bases are shared with TRBD2. This CDR3 has 15 residues. The V gene's germline CDR1 is DFQATT and CDR2 SNEGSKA (reference sequence). Trimming at V came to 3 bases and at J to 0 bases, leaving 7 bases not matched to a gene. The DNA of the CDR3 is TGCAGTGCTAGTCTCGGGGGGGCCTACTCCTACGAGCAGTACTTC. It is translated as CSASLGGAYSYEQYF.

The chain links TRBV5-1 to TRBJ1-2; no clear D. Trimming left V 0 bases short and J 2 bases short, with 8 bases between. From germline, CDR1 is SGHRS and CDR2 YFSETQ. The CDR3 sequence is 14 residues long. CDR3 bases: TGCGCCAGCAGCTTGGGGCCGGGAAACTATGGCTACACCTTC. The encoded protein is CASSLGPGNYGYTF.

This rearrangement joins TRBV7-6 to TRBJ2-3; the match to TRBD2 covers 11 bases. In germline, CDR1 is SGHVS, CDR2 FNYEAQ. This CDR3 is built from 16 residues. Trimming at V came to 5 bases and at J to 0 bases, leaving 4 bases not matched to a gene. CDR3 DNA: TGTGCCAGCAGCCTCGGGACTAGCGGTAGCACAGATACGCAGTATTTT. Translating it yields CASSLGTSGSTDTQYF.

The chain is built from TRBV29-1 and TRBJ2-3; D may be TRBD2 (6 bases). The V gene lost 5 bases and the J gene lost 3 bases, with 12 bases spanning the gap. Germline-derived CDR1 and CDR2 are SQVTM and ANQGSEA. CDR3 length: 13 residues. CDR3 amino acids: CSVYGTFTDTQYF. CDR3 nucleotides: TGCAGCGTTTACGGGACTTTTACAGATACGCAGTATTTT.

This chain uses TRBV12-3 or TRBV12-4 with TRBJ1-2, with TRBD1 matching 9 bases. V lost 6 bases, J lost 5 bases, and 4 bases stayed unmatched. This CDR3 spans 13 amino acids. CDR3 sequence reads: CASSPTGGYGYTF. The CDR3 nucleotides are TGTGCCAGCAGCCCGACAGGGGGATATGGCTACACCTTC.

The V and J genes are TRBV6-1 and TRBJ1-6, with a tentative D call TRBD1 (6 bases). The germline V and J ends were trimmed by 2 bases and 10 bases, with 15 bases remaining between them. Germline loops: CDR1 MNHNS, CDR2 SASEGT. The CDR3 has 15 amino acids. DNA for the CDR3: TGTGCCAGCAGTGAACGGCACAGGGATTCATCACCCCTCCACTTT. Translating it yields CASSERHRDSSPLHF.

The chain carries TRBV5-5 and TRBJ2-7; 8 nucleotides match TRBD2. This CDR3 contains 13 residues. Trimming removed 4 bases from V and 3 bases from J; junction bases left unmatched: 3. Germline CDR1 is SGHKS and CDR2 is YYEKEE (reference sequence). The CDR3 DNA follows: TGTGCCAGCAGCATACGGGAGGGCTACGAGCAGTACTTC. It codes for CASSIREGYEQYF.

The gene calls are TRBV2 and TRBJ1-1, with 9 bases matching TRBD1. After removal of 6 bases from V and 5 bases from J, the junction contained 7 bases not matched to a gene. Germline loops: CDR1 SNHLY, CDR2 FYNNEI. The CDR3 totals 14 residues. The CDR3 DNA reads TGTGCCAGCAGGGAGACCGGACAGGGGACTGAAGCTTTCTTT. Its protein product is CASRETGQGTEAFF. Full variable domain (remainder filled in from reference TRBV2 and TRBJ1-1): EPEVTQTPSHQVTQMGQEVILRCVPISNHLYFYWYRQILGQKVEFLVSFYNNEISEKSEIFDDQFSVERPDGSNFTLKIRSTKLEDSAMYFCASRETGQGTEAFFGQGTRLTVV.

This clone occurred once. The chain has TRBV6-5 and TRBJ1-2; weak D call: TRBD1 (6 bases). The V end lost 6 bases, the J end lost 1 base, and 15 bases lay between the germline ends. In germline, CDR1 is MNHEY, CDR2 SVGAGI. This CDR3 has 15 residues. The CDR3 spells CASRQGQGSNYGYTF. DNA for the CDR3: TGTGCCAGCAGGCAGGGGCAGGGGAGTAACTATGGCTACACCTTC.

The chain has TRBV5-1 and TRBJ2-5; D uncertain. V lost 4 bases and J lost 1, with 14 bases in between. The CDR3 is 15 amino acids. Germline assignment: CDR1 SGHRS and CDR2 YFSETQ. The CDR3 loop is CASSGLGTAQETQYF. Written as DNA, the CDR3 is TGCGCCAGCAGCGGCCTGGGTACAGCCCAAGAGACCCAGTACTTC.

The chain couples TRBV19 to TRBJ2-5; unclear D gene. This CDR3 comprises 12 residues. V was pared by 4 bases and J by 5 bases, with 8 bases between. The germline V gene encodes CDR1 LNHDA and CDR2 SQIVND (reference sequence). The CDR3 spells CASSTSPETQYF. The CDR3 DNA reads TGTGCCAGTAGTACTAGTCCGGAGACCCAGTACTTC.

The chain links TRBV5-4 to TRBJ2-7, with 7 positions matching TRBD1. From germline, CDR1 is SGHNT and CDR2 YYREEE (reference sequence). The trim removed 3 bases at V and 0 bases at J, leaving 3 bases unmatched. CDR3 length equals 14 residues. The CDR3, as DNA: TGTGCCAGCAGCTGGGACAGCGGCTCCTACGAGCAGTACTTC. It yields the protein CASSWDSGSYEQYF. The complete variable domain, with remaining parts taken from reference TRBV5-4 and TRBJ2-7, reads ETGVTQSPTHLIKTRGQQVTLRCSSQSGHNTVSWYQQALGQGPQFIFQYYREEENGRGNFPPRFSGLQFPNYSSELNVNALELDDSALYLCASSWDSGSYEQYFGPGTRLTVT.

The J gene is TRBJ2-1, the V gene TRBV7-2; 9 bases are shared with TRBD2. Germline V gene data show CDR1 as SGHTA and CDR2 as FQGNSA. V shed 5 bases, J shed 5 bases, and the junction held 4 bases outside the gene matches. CDR3 length: 14 amino acids. The CDR3 region is CASSPRTSDNEQFF. CDR3 bases: TGTGCCAGCAGCCCGAGGACTAGCGACAATGAGCAGTTCTTC.

V is TRBV5-1 and J is TRBJ2-2; D remains unclear. Germline V gene lookup returns CDR1 SGHRS and CDR2 YFSETQ. V shed 2 bases and J shed 4 bases, with 6 bases lying between them. This CDR3 is 13 amino acids long. The CDR3 is CASSFEATGELFF. CDR3 coding DNA: TGCGCCAGCAGCTTCGAGGCCACCGGGGAGCTGTTTTTT. Drawing the rest from reference TRBV5-1 and TRBJ2-2, the complete variable domain is KAGVTQTPRYLIKTRGQQVTLSCSPISGHRSVSWYQQTPGQGLQFLFEYFSETQRNKGNFPGRFSGRQFSNSRSEMNVSTLELGDSALYLCASSFEATGELFFGEGSRLTVL.

The chain links TRBV6-5 to TRBJ1-1; no reliable D call. Deletions cut 5 bases from V and 4 bases from J, with 14 bases between. The germline CDR1 and CDR2 sequences are MNHEY and SVGAGI. This CDR3 comprises 14 residues. The CDR3 loop reads CASSRQPVGTEAFF. The CDR3 bases are TGTGCCAGCAGTCGACAACCGGTAGGCACTGAAGCTTTCTTT.

V is TRBV24-1 and J is TRBJ2-1; D unclear. The CDR3 covers 15 residues. Germline values: CDR1 KGHDR, CDR2 SFDVKD. The V and J ends lost 0 bases and 8 bases respectively, with 13 bases between them. The CDR3 coding sequence is TGTGCCACCAGTGATTTGGACTCCCCTTCGGATGAGCAGTTCTTC. It encodes CATSDLDSPSDEQFF.

For the CDR3, the DNA is TGTGCCACCAGTGATCCCCCCAGGAATACGCAGTATTTT. Translation gives CATSDPPRNTQYF. The genes are TRBV24-1 and TRBJ2-3; no clear D. Trimming stripped 3 bases from V and 7 bases from J, with 10 bases between. Germline CDR1 reads KGHDR; CDR2 reads SFDVKD. The CDR3 totals 13 residues.

V usage is TRBV10-2 and J usage is TRBJ2-7, with 9 positions matching TRBD1. The CDR3 runs 15 residues. Germline V lookup: CDR1 WSHSY, CDR2 SAAADI. Trimming took 2 bases from V and 4 from J; bases not matched to a gene: 6. CDR3 in DNA: TGCGCCAGCAGTGAGCTCGGGACAGGGACGTACGAGCAGTACTTC. Its protein product is CASSELGTGTYEQYF.

The chain employs TRBV3-1 (or the pseudogene TRBV3-2) and TRBJ2-5; 7 nucleotides align to TRBD1. CDR1 and CDR2 (germline): LGHDT, YNNKEL (reference sequence). V lost 3 bases to trimming and J lost 4 bases; unmatched junction nucleotides: 8. CDR3 length: 15 residues. CDR3 nucleotide sequence: TGTGCCAGCAGCCAGCAAACAGGGGTGGGAGAGACCCAGTACTTC. This codes for CASSQQTGVGETQYF.

Notes on this clone: Within the sample, other DNA sequences also encode this same CDR3. CDR3 coding DNA: TGTGCCAGCACCGGGACAGGGGTTACGATCTCTGGGGCCAACGTCCTGACTTTC. It yields the protein CASTGTGVTISGANVLTF. The chain is built from TRBV2 and TRBJ2-6; 10 bases are shared with TRBD1. The V gene's germline CDR1 is SNHLY and CDR2 FYNNEI. The CDR3 consists of 18 residues. Losses at the gene ends were 7 bases for V and 0 bases for J; bases not matched to a gene: 9.

The chain couples TRBV2 to TRBJ1-2, with D perhaps TRBD1 (5 bases). This CDR3 spans 16 amino acids. Between the trimmed V and J ends, which lost 1 base and 8 bases, there was a span of 20 bases. Per the germline V gene, CDR1 is SNHLY and CDR2 is FYNNEI. CDR3 region: CASSEGRGGTLAGYTF. CDR3 DNA sequence: TGTGCCAGCAGTGAAGGGAGGGGCGGGACTCTCGCCGGCTACACCTTC.

The V gene is TRBV28, the J gene TRBJ1-6, with D tentatively TRBD1 (5 bases). With 11 bases removed from V and 8 bases from J, the gap between germline ends came to 16 bases. Germline assignment: CDR1 MDHEN and CDR2 SYDVKM. This CDR3 comprises 13 residues. The CDR3 reads CASGQGDDSPLHF. DNA for the CDR3: TGTGCCTCAGGTCAGGGCGATGATTCACCCCTCCACTTT. Full variable domain (remainder filled in from reference TRBV28 and TRBJ1-6): DVKVTQSSRYLVKRTGEKVFLECVQDMDHENMFWYRQDPGLGLRLIYFSYDVKMKEKGDIPEGYSVSREKKERFSLILESASTNQTSMYLCASGQGDDSPLHFGNGTRLTVT.

J is TRBJ1-2 and V is TRBV27; 7 bases map to TRBD1. The V gene end was trimmed by 0 bases and the J gene end by 4 bases; junction bases not matched to a gene: 11. This CDR3 spans 17 amino acids. Germline CDR1 MNHEY, CDR2 SMNVEV (reference sequence). The CDR3 here is CASSLSIGGVSFYGYTF. DNA of the CDR3: TGTGCCAGCAGTTTATCGATAGGGGGCGTTTCGTTCTATGGCTACACCTTC.

This clone showed up just a few times. The same CDR3 arises from other DNA sequences in this sample as well. The V call is TRBV2, the J call TRBJ2-6; 11 bases align to TRBD2. Per germline, CDR1 SNHLY and CDR2 FYNNEI. This CDR3 spans 17 amino acids. Trimming cost V 4 bases and J 0 bases; bases outside gene matches: 2. This CDR3 reads CASSGLAGISGANVLTF. The CDR3 region has the DNA TGTGCCAGCAGTGGACTAGCGGGAATCTCTGGGGCCAACGTCCTGACTTTC.

The chain links TRBV7-2 to TRBJ2-2; 10 positions match TRBD2. CDR3 length: 15 residues. From germline, CDR1 is SGHTA and CDR2 FQGNSA. The trim removed 6 bases at V and 7 bases at J, leaving 8 bases unmatched. DNA of the CDR3: TGTGCCAGCAGGGGAACTAGCGGGGTAGGCGGGGAGCTGTTTTTT. Translated: CASRGTSGVGGELFF.

Only one count was recorded for this clone. The rearrangement uses TRBV7-6 and TRBJ1-1; 7 bases are shared with TRBD1. The CDR3 has 15 residues. J was trimmed by 1 base and V by 0 bases; bases with no gene match: 2. Germline V gene lookup returns CDR1 SGHVS and CDR2 FNYEAQ. The CDR3 DNA reads as TGTGCCAGCAGCTTAGCGGCAGGGGGGAACACTGAAGCTTTCTTT. It is translated as CASSLAAGGNTEAFF.